The clone carrying this T cell receptor (beta chain) occurred a few times. What it binds is not known. The sample belongs to a study of T-cell reconstitution after alpha-beta-depleted transplantation in children. General study findings and limits: At one year after transplant, newly produced T cells mostly accounted for T-cell counts and diversity.

J lost 5 bases, V lost 1 base, and 7 bases had no gene match. The CDR3 has 16 amino acids. Germline V gene data show CDR1 as SEHNR and CDR2 as FQNEAQ (reference sequence). The library targeted TCRbeta and was prepared with unique molecular identifiers. Using its own MiXCR run on the PCR reads, TCRdb lists one record per CDR3 protein. The sample has hundreds of thousands of distinct CDR3 sequences, roughly 15% seen once. This receptor was identified in a male patient younger than 18 who had a stem cell transplant for acute lymphoblastic leukemia, so the T cells may come from the graft donor. Material: PBMCs, mostly from graft donor cells, obtained 360 days after TCRalphabeta/CD19-depleted stem cell transplant. V is TRBV7-9 and J is TRBJ2-3; 9 positions match TRBD2. CDR3 DNA: TGTGCCAGCAGCTTAGAATGGTCAGCGGGAGGAGATACGCAGTATTTT. Protein sequence: CASSLEWSAGGDTQYF.